This note documents a single TCR beta chain sequence. A much larger clone is a single base away; this may be a read error. The entry originates in a study of Graves' ophthalmopathy and Graves' hyperthyroidism. Amplification from RNA transcripts yielded the TCR beta CDR3 regions. RT-PCR was first run with HTBI primers, then multiplex PCR in a second round. MiXCR, applied by TCRdb to the multiplex PCR reads, yields one record per CDR3 protein. This sample yields 1 million to 1.3 million distinct CDR3 sequences, of which 35% to 45% are seen a single time; 11% belongs to the top ten. CDR3 length: 15 amino acids. CDR1 SGHAT and CDR2 FQDESV come from the germline V gene (reference sequence).

The receptor comes from an adult man with Graves' hyperthyroidism. Sequencing was done on a sample of peripheral blood or thyroid tissue (not recorded which). This chain joins TRBV11-1 and TRBJ2-5; no firm D call. The CDR3 bases are TGTGTCAGCACCCTAGAGGCTTCAGTAGGAGAGACCCAGTACTTC. It encodes CVSTLEASVGETQYF. The whole variable domain, remainder taken from reference TRBV11-1 and TRBJ2-5, is EAEVAQSPRYKITEKSQAVAFWCDPISGHATLYWYRQILGQGPELLVQFQDESVVDDSQLPKDRFSAERLKGVDSTLKIQPAELGDSAMYLCVSTLEASVGETQYFGPGTRLLVL.